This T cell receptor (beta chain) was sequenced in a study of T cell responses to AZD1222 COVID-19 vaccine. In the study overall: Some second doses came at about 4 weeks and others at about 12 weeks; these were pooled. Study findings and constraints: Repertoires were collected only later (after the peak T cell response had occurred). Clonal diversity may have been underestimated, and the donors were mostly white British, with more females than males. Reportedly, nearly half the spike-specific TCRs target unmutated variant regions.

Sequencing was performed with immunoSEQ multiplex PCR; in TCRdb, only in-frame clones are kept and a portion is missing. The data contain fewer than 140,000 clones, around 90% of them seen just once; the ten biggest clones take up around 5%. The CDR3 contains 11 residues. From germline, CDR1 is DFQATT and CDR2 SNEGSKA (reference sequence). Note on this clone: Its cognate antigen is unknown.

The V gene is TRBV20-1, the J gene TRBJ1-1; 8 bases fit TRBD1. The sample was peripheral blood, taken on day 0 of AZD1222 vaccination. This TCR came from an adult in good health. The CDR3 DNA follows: TGCAGGCCCACAGGGGGGACTGAAGCTTTCTTT. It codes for CRPTGGTEAFF.